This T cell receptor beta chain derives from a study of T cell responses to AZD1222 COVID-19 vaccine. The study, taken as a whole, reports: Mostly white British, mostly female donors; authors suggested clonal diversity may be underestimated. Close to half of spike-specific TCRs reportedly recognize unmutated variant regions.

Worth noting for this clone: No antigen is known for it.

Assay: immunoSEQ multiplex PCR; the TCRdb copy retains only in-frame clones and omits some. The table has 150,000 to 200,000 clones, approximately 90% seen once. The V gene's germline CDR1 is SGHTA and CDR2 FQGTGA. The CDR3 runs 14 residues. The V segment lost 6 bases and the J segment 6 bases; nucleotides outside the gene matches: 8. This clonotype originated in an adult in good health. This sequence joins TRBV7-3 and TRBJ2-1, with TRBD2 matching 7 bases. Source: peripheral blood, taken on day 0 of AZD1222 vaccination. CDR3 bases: TGTGCCAGCAGTCGCGGCGGGAGTAGCAATGAGCAGTTCTTC. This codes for CASSRGGSSNEQFF.